A selection of T cell receptor beta chains follows, all from one sample in a study of OX40 agonist ivuxolimab in advanced cancers. Profiled with immunoSEQ multiplex PCR; TCRdb holds only in-frame clones, not every one. This sample carries tens of thousands of clones, roughly 84% of them seen once, and the ten largest clones take about 17%. The specimen comprised CD4+ or CD8+ T cells sorted from blood, sampled in a trial of the OX40 agonist ivuxolimab. These receptors all come from an adult with an advanced solid tumor such as melanoma, head and neck, liver or kidney cancer. Each CDR3 is given with its conserved first and last residue. A D gene is named only where the DNA matches it firmly. A clone size is listed for some rows: how often the clone was seen (once, few, many), or a class if it is expanded.

-,-,TRBV5-1,TRBJ1-1,TGCGCCAGCAGCTTGCGGGGTCTTACTGAAGCTTTCTTT,CASSLRGLTEAFF
-,TRBD1,TRBV7-9,TRBJ2-7,TGTGCCAGCAGCAGGCCCGGGACAGGGGACCACGAGCAGTACTTC,CASSRPGTGDHEQYF
-,TRBD2,TRBV6-6,TRBJ2-4,TGTGCCAGCAGTTCCGAACAAGCGGGAGATATGAACATTCAGTACTTC,CASSSEQAGDMNIQYF
once,TRBD1,TRBV29-1,TRBJ1-1,TGCAGCGTTGATACGGGACAGGGGAACACTGAAGCTTTCTTT,CSVDTGQGNTEAFF
-,TRBD1,TRBV19,TRBJ1-4,TGTGCCACCTCCGCAGGGGGTGAAAAACTGTTTTTT,CATSAGGEKLFF
-,TRBD2,TRBV14,TRBJ2-1,TGTGCCAGCAGCCCAGGACTAGCGAGCGGCAATGAGCAGTTCTTC,CASSPGLASGNEQFF
few,-,TRBV27,TRBJ2-3,TGTGCCAGCAGTTTAATCCGGGAGAGAACGCAGTATTTT,CASSLIRERTQYF
-,-,TRBV10-3,TRBJ1-2,TGTGCCATCACTGGAGAGCAAACGGGCTACACCTTC,CAITGEQTGYTF
once,TRBD1,TRBV5-1,TRBJ1-4,TGCGCCAGCAGCTCAGGGACAGGGTCTGGGAAAAAACTGTTTTTT,CASSSGTGSGKKLFF
-,-,TRBV5-1,TRBJ2-3,TGCGCCAGCAGCTTGGCCGGTGGGGCTATAAACACAGATACGCAGTATTTT,CASSLAGGAINTDTQYF
-,-,TRBV5-1,TRBJ2-1,TGCGCCAGCAGCTTGGATTCGGGGTTCAACAATGAGCAGTTCTTC,CASSLDSGFNNEQFF
-,-,TRBV10-2,TRBJ2-3,TGCGCCAGCACTCCGGACTCTCTCTCGTTCACAGATACGCAGTATTTT,CASTPDSLSFTDTQYF
-,TRBD1,TRBV7-2,TRBJ1-4,TGTGCCAGCAGCTTAGCCGGGGAAAGGGACAGCGAAAAACTGTTTTTT,CASSLAGERDSEKLFF
-,TRBD1,TRBV5-1,TRBJ1-2,TGCGCCAGCAGCAGGGGACAGGAAGGCTACACCTTC,CASSRGQEGYTF
-,-,TRBV5-1,TRBJ1-3,TGCGCCAGCAGCTTGCTGGGGAGGGGAAACACCATATATTTT,CASSLLGRGNTIYF
-,-,TRBV27,TRBJ2-7,TGTGCCAGCAGTTTAAAGGGCGGCTACGAGCAGTATTTC,CASSLKGGYEQYF
-,-,TRBV6-6,TRBJ2-2,TGTGCCAGCAGTGACAGACCGAACACCGGGGAGCTGTTTTTT,CASSDRPNTGELFF
-,-,TRBV5-1,TRBJ2-2,TGCGCCAGCAGCCCCGGGGGCCTGAACACCGGGGAGCTGTTTTTT,CASSPGGLNTGELFF
-,-,TRBV23-1,TRBJ2-3,TGCGCCAGCAGTCAAGACGTGGGACGGGTCACAGATACGCAGTATTTT,CASSQDVGRVTDTQYF
-,TRBD1,TRBV10-3,TRBJ2-1,TGTGCCATCAGGGGGGACAGGGTTTACAATGAGCAGTTCTTC,CAIRGDRVYNEQFF
-,TRBD2,TRBV28,TRBJ2-7,TGTGCCAGCAGCTTGGGACTATACTACGAGCAGTACTTC,CASSLGLYYEQYF
-,TRBD2,TRBV6-1,TRBJ2-1,TGTGCCAGCAGTGCGGGACTAGCGGGAGGTTTTAACTACAATGAGCAGTTCTTC,CASSAGLAGGFNYNEQFF
-,TRBD2,TRBV7-2,TRBJ2-3,TGTGCCAGCAGTTCGATGACTAGCGGAGGGGAAGATACGCAGTATTTT,CASSSMTSGGEDTQYF
-,-,TRBV7-9,TRBJ2-3,TGTGCCAGCAGCTTTTCCGGTCCCACAGATACGCAGTATTTT,CASSFSGPTDTQYF
-,-,TRBV6-5,TRBJ2-7,TGTGCCAGCAGTTACGCCAGCGGGCCTACCTACGAGCAGTACTTC,CASSYASGPTYEQYF
-,-,TRBV6-5,TRBJ1-2,TGTGCCAGCAGCGACTCCTTCGGGCGCGGCTACACCTTC,CASSDSFGRGYTF
-,-,TRBV5-1,TRBJ1-1,TGCGCCAGCAGCTACGGGGGGCCTGGGACTGAAGCTTTCTTT,CASSYGGPGTEAFF